This is a list of T cell receptor beta chains from one sample in a study of CD8 T cells in ankylosing spondylitis. TCRdb re-called the 5' RACE reads through MiXCR, storing one row per CDR3 protein. Of about 280,000 distinct CDR3 sequences in the sample, approximately 20% were seen once. Sequencing was done on a sample of blood, either unsorted or a sorted T cell fraction (not recorded which). The receptors shown here come from a male donor with ankylosing spondylitis or in good health (not recorded which). Each CDR3 is given with its conserved first and last residue. Each record gives: CDR3 protein, CDR3 DNA, clone size, V gene, J gene, D gene, CDR3 length. A D gene is named only where the DNA matches it firmly. The size of a clone is reported for some rows only, either as once, few or many, or as a class for expanded clones.

CDR3aa: CAISESRETQYF; CDR3nt: TGTGCCATCAGTGAGTCGAGAGAGACCCAGTACTTC; abundance: NA; v_gene: TRBV10-3; j_gene: TRBJ2-5; d_gene: NA; len: 12
CDR3aa: CATQLDREGGYTF; CDR3nt: TGTGCCACACAACTGGATCGGGAGGGAGGCTACACCTTC; abundance: few; v_gene: TRBV7-9; j_gene: TRBJ1-2; d_gene: NA; len: 13
CDR3aa: CASSLYQAGADDTQYF; CDR3nt: TGTGCCAGCAGTTTATACCAGGCGGGAGCCGATGATACGCAGTATTTT; abundance: many; v_gene: TRBV12-3/TRBV12-4; j_gene: TRBJ2-3; d_gene: TRBD2; len: 16
CDR3aa: CASRTGTGANEQFF; CDR3nt: TGCGCCAGCAGGACCGGGACAGGGGCAAATGAGCAGTTCTTC; abundance: few; v_gene: TRBV10-2; j_gene: TRBJ2-1; d_gene: TRBD1; len: 14
CDR3aa: CASRPWTSGRTDTQYF; CDR3nt: TGTGCCAGCAGACCCTGGACTAGCGGACGCACAGATACGCAGTATTTT; abundance: NA; v_gene: TRBV7-9; j_gene: TRBJ2-3; d_gene: TRBD2; len: 16
CDR3aa: CSVVRNQETQYF; CDR3nt: TGCAGCGTTGTCAGAAACCAAGAGACCCAGTACTTC; abundance: NA; v_gene: TRBV29-1; j_gene: TRBJ2-5; d_gene: NA; len: 12
CDR3aa: CASSLQRDPLDTQYF; CDR3nt: TGTGCCAGCAGTTTACAGCGGGACCCTCTGGATACGCAGTATTTT; abundance: NA; v_gene: TRBV28; j_gene: TRBJ2-3; d_gene: TRBD2; len: 15
CDR3aa: CASSLAGTDNYGYTF; CDR3nt: TGCGCCAGCAGCTTGGCCGGGACAGACAACTATGGCTACACCTTC; abundance: NA; v_gene: TRBV5-1; j_gene: TRBJ1-2; d_gene: TRBD1; len: 15
CDR3aa: CASSLSKSWTFYGYTF; CDR3nt: TGTGCCAGCAGCCTTAGCAAAAGTTGGACATTTTATGGCTACACCTTC; abundance: NA; v_gene: TRBV21-1; j_gene: TRBJ1-2; d_gene: NA; len: 16
CDR3aa: CASSLADNEQFF; CDR3nt: TGCGCCAGCAGCTTGGCGGACAATGAGCAGTTCTTC; abundance: NA; v_gene: TRBV5-1; j_gene: TRBJ2-1; d_gene: NA; len: 12
CDR3aa: CASSSISGLAGAEQFF; CDR3nt: TGTGCCAGCAGTTCCATTTCCGGACTAGCGGGGGCTGAGCAGTTCTTC; abundance: NA; v_gene: TRBV12-3/TRBV12-4; j_gene: TRBJ2-1; d_gene: TRBD2; len: 16
CDR3aa: CAMSPSAPYNEQFF; CDR3nt: TGTGCCATGAGCCCCTCGGCCCCCTACAATGAGCAGTTCTTC; abundance: once; v_gene: TRBV5-6; j_gene: TRBJ2-1; d_gene: NA; len: 14
CDR3aa: CASSQDLLAPNNEQFF; CDR3nt: TGTGCCAGCAGCCAAGATCTACTAGCTCCAAACAATGAGCAGTTCTTC; abundance: few; v_gene: TRBV4-2; j_gene: TRBJ2-1; d_gene: NA; len: 16
CDR3aa: CASSINDRGGPVAKNIQYF; CDR3nt: TGTGCCAGTAGTATAAATGACAGGGGAGGACCCGTAGCCAAAAACATTCAGTACTTC; abundance: NA; v_gene: TRBV19; j_gene: TRBJ2-4; d_gene: TRBD1; len: 19
CDR3aa: CSVDGQGNTIYF; CDR3nt: TGCAGCGTCGATGGGCAGGGAAACACCATATATTTT; abundance: once; v_gene: TRBV29-1; j_gene: TRBJ1-3; d_gene: NA; len: 12
CDR3aa: CASSEGQGGIQYF; CDR3nt: TGTGCCAGCAGCGAGGGCCAGGGAGGCATTCAGTACTTC; abundance: few; v_gene: TRBV9; j_gene: TRBJ2-4; d_gene: NA; len: 13
CDR3aa: CSASIAGAKNIQYF; CDR3nt: TGCAGTGCTAGTATCGCGGGAGCCAAAAACATTCAGTACTTC; abundance: few; v_gene: TRBV20-1; j_gene: TRBJ2-4; d_gene: NA; len: 14
CDR3aa: CASSSSPADTQYF; CDR3nt: TGTGCCAGCAGTTCCTCGCCGGCGGATACGCAGTATTTT; abundance: many; v_gene: TRBV6-4; j_gene: TRBJ2-3; d_gene: NA; len: 13
CDR3aa: CSASLTVQETQYF; CDR3nt: TGCAGTGCTAGCTTAACAGTTCAAGAGACCCAGTACTTC; abundance: many; v_gene: TRBV20-1; j_gene: TRBJ2-5; d_gene: NA; len: 13
CDR3aa: CASSSFGPNTEAFF; CDR3nt: TGTGCCAGCAGCAGTTTCGGACCGAACACTGAAGCTTTCTTT; abundance: few; v_gene: TRBV12-3/TRBV12-4; j_gene: TRBJ1-1; d_gene: NA; len: 14
CDR3aa: CASKGDRGYMDSPLHF; CDR3nt: TGTGCCAGCAAGGGGGACAGGGGGTATATGGATTCACCCCTCCACTTT; abundance: few; v_gene: TRBV27; j_gene: TRBJ1-6; d_gene: TRBD1; len: 16
CDR3aa: CASGQGAVDTQYF; CDR3nt: TGTGCCAGCGGACAGGGGGCCGTTGATACGCAGTATTTT; abundance: NA; v_gene: TRBV12-3/TRBV12-4; j_gene: TRBJ2-3; d_gene: TRBD1; len: 13
CDR3aa: CAWTGQGGRFRNEKLFF; CDR3nt: TGTGCCTGGACCGGACAGGGGGGGCGCTTTCGAAATGAAAAACTGTTTTTT; abundance: NA; v_gene: TRBV30; j_gene: TRBJ1-4; d_gene: TRBD1; len: 17
CDR3aa: CSVSGQGTYNYGYTF; CDR3nt: TGCAGCGTTTCCGGACAGGGGACATATAACTATGGCTACACCTTC; abundance: many; v_gene: TRBV29-1; j_gene: TRBJ1-2; d_gene: TRBD1; len: 15
CDR3aa: CATSGGQGGETQYF; CDR3nt: TGTGCCACCAGCGGCGGACAGGGCGGAGAGACCCAGTACTTC; abundance: few; v_gene: TRBV15; j_gene: TRBJ2-5; d_gene: TRBD1; len: 14
CDR3aa: CSAPRLYNEQFF; CDR3nt: TGCAGTGCTCCCCGACTGTACAATGAGCAGTTCTTC; abundance: NA; v_gene: TRBV20-1; j_gene: TRBJ2-1; d_gene: NA; len: 12
CDR3aa: CASSLLDNNEQFF; CDR3nt: TGTGCCAGCAGTTTGCTGGACAACAATGAGCAGTTCTTC; abundance: few; v_gene: TRBV12-3/TRBV12-4; j_gene: TRBJ2-1; d_gene: NA; len: 13
CDR3aa: CASSLEWEGLYNEQFF; CDR3nt: TGTGCCAGCAGCTTAGAGTGGGAGGGCCTTTACAATGAGCAGTTCTTC; abundance: few; v_gene: TRBV13; j_gene: TRBJ2-1; d_gene: TRBD2; len: 16
CDR3aa: CAIRDTTDPDTQYF; CDR3nt: TGTGCCATCAGAGATACTACGGACCCAGATACGCAGTATTTT; abundance: many; v_gene: TRBV10-3; j_gene: TRBJ2-3; d_gene: NA; len: 14
CDR3aa: CSARPRVGGYTF; CDR3nt: TGCAGTGCCCGGCCCAGGGTGGGCGGCTACACCTTC; abundance: few; v_gene: TRBV20-1; j_gene: TRBJ1-2; d_gene: NA; len: 12
CDR3aa: CASNGGVIDTQYF; CDR3nt: TGTGCCAGCAACGGCGGGGTGATAGATACGCAGTATTTT; abundance: NA; v_gene: TRBV5-5; j_gene: TRBJ2-3; d_gene: NA; len: 13
CDR3aa: CSVGPSGGTSLLGYTF; CDR3nt: TGCAGCGTTGGGCCGTCCGGGGGTACCTCGCTATTGGGCTACACCTTC; abundance: many; v_gene: TRBV29-1; j_gene: TRBJ1-2; d_gene: NA; len: 16
CDR3aa: CASSETGQGSGNTIYF; CDR3nt: TGTGCCAGCAGTGAGACAGGGCAAGGCTCTGGAAACACCATATATTTT; abundance: few; v_gene: TRBV2; j_gene: TRBJ1-3; d_gene: TRBD1; len: 16
CDR3aa: CASSDLRQEVAKNIQYF; CDR3nt: TGTGCCAGCAGTGACCTCAGACAGGAGGTAGCCAAAAACATTCAGTACTTC; abundance: NA; v_gene: TRBV2; j_gene: TRBJ2-4; d_gene: NA; len: 17
CDR3aa: CASSEEGTHASSTDTQYF; CDR3nt: TGTGCCAGCAGCGAAGAGGGGACCCACGCTTCTAGCACAGATACGCAGTATTTT; abundance: few; v_gene: TRBV4-2; j_gene: TRBJ2-3; d_gene: NA; len: 18
CDR3aa: CASSSSGQGTEAFF; CDR3nt: TGCGCCAGCAGCTCGTCGGGACAGGGGACCGAAGCTTTCTTT; abundance: many; v_gene: TRBV5-1; j_gene: TRBJ1-1; d_gene: TRBD1; len: 14
CDR3aa: CASSTNFRVLQETQYF; CDR3nt: TGCGCCAGCAGCACGAATTTCAGGGTACTCCAAGAGACCCAGTACTTC; abundance: NA; v_gene: TRBV5-1; j_gene: TRBJ2-5; d_gene: NA; len: 16
CDR3aa: CASSAGGSTDTQYF; CDR3nt: TGTGCCAGCAGCGCGGGGGGGTCCACAGATACGCAGTATTTT; abundance: few; v_gene: TRBV9; j_gene: TRBJ2-3; d_gene: TRBD2; len: 14
CDR3aa: CASSLDWGGTTDTQYF; CDR3nt: TGTGCCAGCAGTTTAGATTGGGGGGGAACCACAGATACGCAGTATTTT; abundance: NA; v_gene: TRBV12-3/TRBV12-4; j_gene: TRBJ2-3; d_gene: TRBD2; len: 16
CDR3aa: CSATGTWGGNTIYF; CDR3nt: TGCAGTGCAACGGGAACTTGGGGCGGAAACACCATATATTTT; abundance: NA; v_gene: TRBV20-1; j_gene: TRBJ1-3; d_gene: NA; len: 14
CDR3aa: CASSVGVGKNTEAFF; CDR3nt: TGTGCCAGCAGCGTAGGTGTGGGGAAGAACACTGAAGCTTTCTTT; abundance: few; v_gene: TRBV9; j_gene: TRBJ1-1; d_gene: NA; len: 15